These 27 T cell receptor beta chains originate from one sample sequenced in a study of cytomegalovirus exposure and HLA in healthy donors. The PCR made use of 60 Vbeta and 13 Jbeta primers. Profiling relied on immunoSEQ multiplex PCR, and the TCRdb table lists in-frame clones only, not all of them. In the table there are under 150,000 clones, over 65% of which are singletons. Sequences were obtained from PBMCs. These receptors all stem from a young woman in good health and CMV-seronegative.

The rearrangement links TRBV7-9 to TRBJ2-3; D possibly corresponds to TRBD2 (5 bases). The CDR3 contains 13 residues. CDR1 and CDR2 from the germline V gene are SEHNR and FQNEAQ (reference sequence). Trimming took off 8 bases at V and 2 bases at J, with 11 bases between the two ends. CDR3 bases: TGTGCCAGCGAGGGCCCAGTCACAGATACGCAGTATTTT. Encoded protein: CASEGPVTDTQYF. Full variable domain (remainder filled in from reference TRBV7-9 and TRBJ2-3): DTGVSQNPRHKITKRGQNVTFRCDPISEHNRLYWYRQTLGQGPEFLTYFQNEAQLEKSRLLSDRFSAERPKGSFSTLEIQRTEQGDSAMYLCASEGPVTDTQYFGPGTRLTVL.

This clone was seen a handful of times. CDR3 in DNA: TGTGCCATCAGTGAGTCCGGCAATCAGCCCCAGCATTTT. Translated: CAISESGNQPQHF. This chain uses TRBV10-3 with TRBJ1-5; no clear D. CDR3 length: 13 amino acids. Trimming removed 0 bases from V and 2 bases from J, with 2 bases in between. Germline CDR1 and CDR2: ENHRY and SYGVKD.

This clone was seen only a few times. This sequence joins TRBV2 and TRBJ2-1, with TRBD2 identical over 13 bases. CDR1 SNHLY and CDR2 FYNNEI come from the germline V gene. The V segment lost 11 bases and the J segment 13 bases; nucleotides outside the gene matches: 8. The CDR3 has 12 amino acids. CDR3 amino acids: CACRTSGGYQFF. The CDR3 nucleotides read TGTGCCTGTCGGACTAGCGGGGGATATCAGTTCTTC.

Notes on this clone: An end of the junction differs from the germline gene, which may be a read error. The identical CDR3 is also encoded by other nucleotide sequences in the sample. This sequence joins TRBV6-5 and TRBJ1-6; D might be TRBD1 (6 bases). Looked up from germline, CDR1 is MNHEY and CDR2 is SVGAGI. The CDR3 is made up of 14 amino acids. The DNA of the CDR3 is TGTGCCAGCAGAACAGGGACACATAATTCGCCCCTCCACTTT. Translated, it gives CASRTGTHNSPLHF.

The chain couples TRBV19 to TRBJ1-4; 8 bases map to TRBD1. The CDR3 spans 14 residues. The V segment lost 8 bases and the J segment 8 bases; nucleotides outside the gene matches: 10. Germline V gives CDR1 LNHDA, CDR2 SQIVND (reference sequence). The CDR3 reads CASSPTGEDEKLFF. CDR3 DNA: TGTGCCAGTTCTCCGACAGGGGAGGACGAAAAACTGTTTTTT.

V gene TRBV11-3 combines with J gene TRBJ1-2; D gene uncertain. The germline V gene has CDR1 SGHNT and CDR2 YENEEA. The CDR3 sequence is 13 residues long. Trimming cost V 5 bases and J 3 bases, with 10 bases left between them. CDR3 bases: TGTGCCAGCAGCCCGAAGCCCGACTATGGCTACACCTTC. Protein: CASSPKPDYGYTF. Full variable domain (outside the CDR3, taken from reference TRBV11-3 and TRBJ1-2): EAGVVQSPRYKIIEKKQPVAFWCNPISGHNTLYWYLQNLGQGPELLIRYENEEAVDDSQLPKDRFSAERLKGVDSTLKIQPAELGDSAVYLCASSPKPDYGYTFGSGTRLTVV.

The rearrangement joins TRBV29-1 to TRBJ1-1; D not certain. CDR3 length: 13 amino acids. Trimming took off 0 bases at V and 4 bases at J, with 9 bases between the two ends. CDR1 SQVTM and CDR2 ANQGSEA come from the germline V gene. CDR3 sequence (DNA): TGCAGCGTTGAAGATTCGGCGGGCACTGAAGCTTTCTTT. Protein: CSVEDSAGTEAFF.

This chain joins TRBV28 and TRBJ1-5; 8 bases line up with TRBD1. The CDR3 contains 14 residues. Looked up from germline, CDR1 is MDHEN and CDR2 is SYDVKM. With 5 bases clipped from V and 6 bases from J, the junction kept 6 bases outside the gene matches. CDR3 in DNA: TGTGCCAGCAGTCCGGACAGGGATATTCAGCCCCAGCATTTT. Translating gives CASSPDRDIQPQHF.

This rearrangement joins TRBV9 to TRBJ2-5; 11 nucleotides align to TRBD2. The CDR3 loop spans 13 amino acids. Germline values: CDR1 SGDLS, CDR2 YYNGEE. The V and J ends lost 0 bases and 9 bases, in that order; junction bases with no gene match: 1. CDR3 sequence reads: CASSVVAGGPQYF. CDR3 nucleotides: TGTGCCAGCAGCGTAGTAGCGGGGGGGCCCCAGTACTTC.

This chain joins TRBV30 and TRBJ1-1; D remains unclear. Trimming took off 4 bases at V and 4 bases at J, with 13 bases between the two ends. The CDR3 length is 13 residues. CDR1 and CDR2 (germline): GTSNPN, SVGIG (reference sequence). DNA for the CDR3: TGTGCCTGGAACCGGGGTTCGAGCACTGAAGCTTTCTTT. Residues: CAWNRGSSTEAFF.

The chain links TRBV27 to TRBJ1-2; possible D gene TRBD1, 5 bases. Looked up from germline, CDR1 is MNHEY and CDR2 is SMNVEV (reference sequence). The CDR3 spans 13 residues. Trimming stripped 8 bases from V and 8 bases from J, with 18 bases between. CDR3 bases: TGTGCCAGCCGCCTCGGGGGGACTGGGGGCTACACCTTC. Protein: CASRLGGTGGYTF.

This chain links TRBV11-3 with TRBJ1-2; the D gene is possibly TRBD1 (6 bases). The germline CDR1 and CDR2 sequences are SGHNT and YENEEA. This CDR3 has 15 amino acids. V was cut by 0 bases and J by 5 bases, with 13 bases left in between. In DNA, the CDR3 is TGTGCCAGCAGCTTAGAGGCAGGGGCGCGGTATGGCTACACCTTC. Translation: CASSLEAGARYGYTF.

The chain links TRBV18 to TRBJ1-2; tentative D call: TRBD1 (5 bases). From germline, CDR1 is KGHSH and CDR2 LQKENI. The CDR3 totals 16 residues. V was cut by 2 bases and J by 2 bases, with 15 bases left in between. CDR3 nucleotides: TGTGCCAGCTCACCAATTTCAATTAGGACAAACTATGGCTACACCTTC. It encodes CASSPISIRTNYGYTF.

The chain combines TRBV7-2 with TRBJ1-1; no definite D call. Germline V gene data show CDR1 as SGHTA and CDR2 as FQGNSA. Trimming pared 4 bases from V and 3 bases from J, leaving 15 bases between. The CDR3 length is 15 residues. The CDR3 is CASSYEVQTYTEAFF. In DNA form, the CDR3 reads TGTGCCAGCAGCTACGAAGTACAGACCTACACTGAAGCTTTCTTT.

This rearrangement joins TRBV7-2 to TRBJ2-5; 9 bases line up with TRBD2. The trim removed 3 bases at V and 4 bases at J, leaving 3 bases unmatched. Germline loops: CDR1 SGHTA, CDR2 FQGNSA. There are 14 residues in the CDR3. CDR3 nucleotides: TGTGCCAGCAGCTTTGATAGCGGGGGAGAGACCCAGTACTTC. Its protein is CASSFDSGGETQYF.

The chain is built from TRBV9 and TRBJ2-5; tentatively, D is TRBD1 (6 bases). The CDR3 is 15 residues long. CDR1 and CDR2 from the germline V gene are SGDLS and YYNGEE. Trimming removed 0 bases from V and 5 bases from J, with 14 bases in between. CDR3 nucleotides: TGTGCCAGCAGCGTAGTGGGACACCCAAGGGAGACCCAGTACTTC. As protein: CASSVVGHPRETQYF.

This clone showed up just a few times. The gene calls are TRBV7-2 and TRBJ1-1; D perhaps matches TRBD1 (6 bases). V was shortened by 4 bases and J by 0 bases, with 9 bases between the two germline ends. The CDR3 consists of 14 residues. Germline V lookup: CDR1 SGHTA, CDR2 FQGNSA. Here the CDR3 reads CASSSQGMNTEAFF. Here the CDR3 DNA reads TGTGCCAGCAGCTCACAGGGAATGAACACTGAAGCTTTCTTT.

The gene calls are TRBV11-3 and TRBJ2-5, with D maybe TRBD2 (6 bases). The V gene's germline CDR1 is SGHNT and CDR2 YENEEA. The CDR3 covers 16 residues. V gave up 1 base and J gave up 4 bases, with 16 bases separating them. In DNA, the CDR3 is TGTGCCAGCAGCTTAGGGAGGCGGGAAAGTCCAGAGACCCAGTACTTC. Translating it yields CASSLGRRESPETQYF.

This clone was seen only a few times. The chain links TRBV7-2 to TRBJ2-1; 7 bases match TRBD2. V shed 0 bases, J shed 9 bases, and the junction held 2 bases outside the gene matches. CDR1 SGHTA and CDR2 FQGNSA come from the germline V gene. The CDR3 length is 13 residues. The CDR3 loop is CASSLAGGFEQFF. The CDR3 nucleotides are TGTGCCAGCAGCTTAGCGGGGGGGTTTGAGCAGTTCTTC.

V usage is TRBV7-9 and J usage is TRBJ1-1; TRBD1 agrees at 7 bases. Trimming took 1 base from V and 5 from J; bases not matched to a gene: 4. Germline CDR1 is SEHNR and CDR2 is FQNEAQ (reference sequence). The CDR3 is 14 amino acids. Here the CDR3 DNA reads TGTGCCAGCAGCTTAGGAGACAGGGCGACTGAAGCTTTCTTT. It yields the protein CASSLGDRATEAFF.

In this sample, this clone turned up once. V usage is TRBV9 and J usage is TRBJ1-4; D uncertain. The CDR3 is 16 residues long. The V and J ends lost 0 bases and 0 bases respectively, with 9 bases between them. Germline V gene lookup returns CDR1 SGDLS and CDR2 YYNGEE. The CDR3 sequence is CASSVGSQATNEKLFF. The CDR3 DNA sequence: TGTGCCAGCAGCGTAGGTTCCCAGGCAACTAATGAAAAACTGTTTTTT. Combining the CDR3 with reference TRBV9 and TRBJ1-4 gives the whole variable domain DSGVTQTPKHLITATGQRVTLRCSPRSGDLSVYWYQQSLDQGLQFLIQYYNGEERAKGNILERFSAQQFPDLHSELNLSSLELGDSALYFCASSVGSQATNEKLFFGSGTQLSVL.

The chain is built from TRBV6-5 and TRBJ1-5, with 8 bases aligning to TRBD1. Trimming cost V 5 bases and J 1 base; bases outside gene matches: 4. The CDR3 has 15 residues. CDR1 is MNHEY, CDR2 SVGAGI, per germline. CDR3 sequence reads: CASSQRQGSNQPQHF. CDR3 in DNA: TGTGCCAGCAGTCAGAGACAGGGGAGCAATCAGCCCCAGCATTTT.

This chain connects TRBV28 to TRBJ2-7, with TRBD1 matching over 8 bases. The length of the CDR3 is 14 residues. V dropped 8 bases and J dropped 2; count of bases not matched to a gene: 8. The V gene's germline CDR1 is MDHEN and CDR2 SYDVKM. In nucleotides, the CDR3 is TGTGCCAGCGGCGCGGACAGGGCCCCCTACGAGCAGTACTTC. This codes for CASGADRAPYEQYF.

V is TRBV27 and J is TRBJ1-2, with 8 bases aligning to TRBD1. V dropped 6 bases and J dropped 6; count of bases not matched to a gene: 3. Germline CDR1 reads MNHEY; CDR2 reads SMNVEV (reference sequence). This CDR3 is 12 amino acids long. CDR3: CASRQGGNGYTF. CDR3 DNA sequence: TGTGCCAGCAGACAGGGGGGGAATGGCTACACCTTC.

This sequence joins TRBV2 and TRBJ2-1, with TRBD2 identical over 10 bases. Trimming removed 8 bases from V and 4 bases from J; junction bases left unmatched: 8. The CDR3 runs 15 residues. Per the germline V gene, CDR1 is SNHLY and CDR2 is FYNNEI. CDR3 residues: CASGTERGGYNEQFF. The CDR3, as DNA: TGTGCCAGCGGTACCGAGCGGGGGGGGTACAATGAGCAGTTCTTC. The full variable domain, completed using reference TRBV2 and TRBJ2-1, is EPEVTQTPSHQVTQMGQEVILRCVPISNHLYFYWYRQILGQKVEFLVSFYNNEISEKSEIFDDQFSVERPDGSNFTLKIRSTKLEDSAMYFCASGTERGGYNEQFFGPGTRLTVL.

This clone has only a few counts. The gene calls are TRBV19 and TRBJ2-7; TRBD2 matches at 10 bases. Germline V gene lookup returns CDR1 LNHDA and CDR2 SQIVND (reference sequence). The ends lost 5 bases at V and 2 bases at J; junction bases unmatched: 6. The CDR3 is 15 residues long. CDR3 sequence (DNA): TGTGCCAGTAGTTCCACTAGCGGGACGCCCTACGAGCAGTACTTC. Protein sequence: CASSSTSGTPYEQYF.

This chain links TRBV19 with TRBJ2-2; TRBD1 matches 9 bases. CDR1 and CDR2 from the germline V gene are LNHDA and SQIVND (reference sequence). The V segment lost 1 base and the J segment 6 bases; nucleotides outside the gene matches: 3. The CDR3 is 15 residues long. The CDR3 here is CASSIGGTGSGELFF. In nucleotides, the CDR3 is TGTGCCAGTAGTATAGGAGGGACAGGGTCCGGGGAGCTGTTTTTT. The full variable domain, in which reference TRBV19 and TRBJ2-2 provide the parts outside the CDR3, is DGGITQSPKYLFRKEGQNVTLSCEQNLNHDAMYWYRQDPGQGLRLIYYSQIVNDFQKGDIAEGYSVSREKKESFPLTVTSAQKNPTAFYLCASSIGGTGSGELFFGEGSRLTVL.